This TCR beta chain was sequenced during a study of shared clonotypes between healthy human individuals. V lost 5 bases and J 6 bases, leaving 13 bases between the germline ends. CDR3 size: 13 residues. The germline CDR1 and CDR2 sequences are SGHVS and FQNEAQ. It was CD45RO-negative cells, positively selected for CCR7, that made up naive CD8 cells, with terminally differentiated effector memory CD45RA+ cells excluded. TCRdb's table, derived via immunoSEQ multiplex PCR, lists solely in-frame clones and lacks some. Of around 1,900,000 clones listed, just over 90% are singletons. V and J are TRBV7-8 and TRBJ1-2; D uncertain. The material sequenced was naive CD8+ T cells from PBMCs. This TCR derives from a man younger than 30 in good health. Some clones in this sample may be carry-over from other donors' samples. The CDR3 reads CASSPPPANGYTF. As DNA, the CDR3 is TGTGCCAGCAGCCCACCCCCCGCCAATGGCTACACCTTC.